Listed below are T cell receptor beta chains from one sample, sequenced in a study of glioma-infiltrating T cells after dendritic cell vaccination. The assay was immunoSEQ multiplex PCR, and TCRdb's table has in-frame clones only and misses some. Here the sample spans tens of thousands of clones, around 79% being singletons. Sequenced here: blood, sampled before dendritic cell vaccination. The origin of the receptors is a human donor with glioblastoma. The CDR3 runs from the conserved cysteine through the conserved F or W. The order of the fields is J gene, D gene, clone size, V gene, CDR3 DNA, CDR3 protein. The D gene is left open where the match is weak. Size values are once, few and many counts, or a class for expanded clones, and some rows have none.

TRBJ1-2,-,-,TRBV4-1,TGCGCCAGCAGCCAAGAAGCGGGGGGCTATGGCTACACCTTC,CASSQEAGGYGYTF
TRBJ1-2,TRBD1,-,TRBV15,TGTGCCACCAGCACAAGGACAGGGGACTATGGCTACACCTTC,CATSTRTGDYGYTF
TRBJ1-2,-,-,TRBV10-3,TGTGCCATCAGTGAGACTCCCGGGACACGTGCTGAGAGTGGCTACACCTTC,CAISETPGTRAESGYTF
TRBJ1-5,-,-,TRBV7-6,TGTGCCAGCAGCTCCAGGGGTCAGCCCCAGCATTTT,CASSSRGQPQHF
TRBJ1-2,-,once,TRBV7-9,TGTGCCAGCAGCCATCAAGGAGTTACGGACTATGGCTACACCTTC,CASSHQGVTDYGYTF
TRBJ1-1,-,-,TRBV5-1,TGCGCCAGCAGCTTGGTCGGGGAGGACACTGAAGCTTTCTTT,CASSLVGEDTEAFF
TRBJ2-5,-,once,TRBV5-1,TGCGCCAGCAGCTTGGGATTACAGGGCCAAGAGACCCAGTACTTC,CASSLGLQGQETQYF
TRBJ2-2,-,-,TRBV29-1,TGCAGCGCCCGGGCCCAAGGAGGCGGGGAGCTGTTTTTT,CSARAQGGGELFF
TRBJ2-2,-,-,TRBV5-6,TGTGCCAGCAGCTTGGTGTCAGTAAACACCGGGGAGCTGTTTTTT,CASSLVSVNTGELFF
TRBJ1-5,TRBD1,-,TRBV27,TGTGCCAGCAGTTTAGGGACAGTCAATCAGCCCCAGCATTTT,CASSLGTVNQPQHF
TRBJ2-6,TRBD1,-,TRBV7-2,TGTGCCAGCAGCTCGACAGGGACTGGGGCCAACGTCCTGACTTTC,CASSSTGTGANVLTF
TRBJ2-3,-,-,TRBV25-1,TGTGCCAGCAGTGTTAGTTTAACTAGCACAGATACGCAGTATTTT,CASSVSLTSTDTQYF
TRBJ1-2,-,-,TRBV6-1,TGTGCCAGCAGGGCGGCCGGGGGGGGTGTTGGCTACACCTTC,CASRAAGGGVGYTF
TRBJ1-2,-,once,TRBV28,TGTGCCAGCAGTTTAGCGGGCTTAGGATATGGCTACACCTTC,CASSLAGLGYGYTF
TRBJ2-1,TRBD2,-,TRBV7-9,TGTGCCAGCAGCTTAGCGATAGGGCGGGGGGACTACAATGAGCAGTTCTTC,CASSLAIGRGDYNEQFF
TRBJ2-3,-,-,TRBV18,TGTGCCAGCTCGGCGGGTGCACACACAGATACGCAGTATTTT,CASSAGAHTDTQYF
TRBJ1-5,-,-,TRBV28,TGTGCCAGCAGTTCGACAGGCGTCAATCAGCCCCAGCATTTT,CASSSTGVNQPQHF
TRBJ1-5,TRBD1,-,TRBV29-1,TGCAGCGTTTCAACCGGGACAGGGGATCAGCCCCAGCATTTT,CSVSTGTGDQPQHF
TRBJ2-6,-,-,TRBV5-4,TGTGCCAGCAGCTTCGAAGCTCTCTCTGGGGCCAACGTCCTGACTTTC,CASSFEALSGANVLTF
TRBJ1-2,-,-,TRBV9,TGTGCCAGCAGCCCGGGGGGGGGAAGTGGCTACACCTTC,CASSPGGGSGYTF
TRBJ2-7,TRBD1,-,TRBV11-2,TGTGCCAGCAGGACAGGGGGAAGCTCCTACGAGCAGTACTTC,CASRTGGSSYEQYF
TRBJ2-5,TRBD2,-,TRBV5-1,TGCGCCAGCAGCTTACTTAGCGGGAGAGAAGAGACCCAGTACTTC,CASSLLSGREETQYF
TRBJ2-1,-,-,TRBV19,TGTGCCAGTAGTATGTCCGGGAATGAGCAGTTCTTC,CASSMSGNEQFF
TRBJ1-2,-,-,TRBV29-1,TGCAGCGTTCCTTGGCAACTAGGGTATGGCTACACCTTC,CSVPWQLGYGYTF
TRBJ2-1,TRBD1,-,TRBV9,TGTGCCAGCAGCGCACAGGGGAATGAGCAGTTCTTC,CASSAQGNEQFF
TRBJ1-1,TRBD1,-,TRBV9,TGTGCCAGCAGCGCCCGGGGACAGGCGAACACTGAAGCTTTCTTT,CASSARGQANTEAFF
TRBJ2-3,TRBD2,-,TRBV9,TGTGCCAGCAGCCCGCCCGGGACTACCTTTGCGGATACGCAGTATTTT,CASSPPGTTFADTQYF
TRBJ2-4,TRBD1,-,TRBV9,TGTGCCAGCAGCATGACAGGGACGGCAAACATTCAGTACTTC,CASSMTGTANIQYF
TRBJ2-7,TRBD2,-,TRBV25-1,TGTGCCAGCAGTGAAAGCGGGGGGCGATCCTCCTACGAGCAGTACTTC,CASSESGGRSSYEQYF
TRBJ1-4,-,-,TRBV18,TGTGCCAGCTCACCGATTTATCCGTCTGGCAGCCCGGGGGAAAAACTGTTTTTT,CASSPIYPSGSPGEKLFF
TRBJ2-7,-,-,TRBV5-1,TGCGCCAGCAGCTCAAACTTGAATCTCGAGCAGTACTTC,CASSSNLNLEQYF
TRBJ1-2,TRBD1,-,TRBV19,TGTGCCAGTAGTGTCAATTCGGACAGGGTGAATGGCTACACCTTC,CASSVNSDRVNGYTF
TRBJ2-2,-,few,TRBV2,TGTGCCAGCAGTGTCAGACAGTACACCGGGGAGCTGTTTTTT,CASSVRQYTGELFF
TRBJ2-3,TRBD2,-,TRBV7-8,TGTGCCAGCCGTTCGAGGGGACTAGCGGAGACCACAGATACGCAGTATTTT,CASRSRGLAETTDTQYF
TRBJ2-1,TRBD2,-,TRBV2,TGTGCCAGCAGACGAAATAGCGGGGGGGCAGGGAACAATGAGCAGTTCTTC,CASRRNSGGAGNNEQFF
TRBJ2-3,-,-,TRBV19,TGTGCCAGTACCTCGTCCGTGGCGGGTGGGGATACGCAGTATTTT,CASTSSVAGGDTQYF
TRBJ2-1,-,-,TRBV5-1,TGCGCCAGCAGCTTGGGACTAGTTGGGGAGCAGTTCTTC,CASSLGLVGEQFF
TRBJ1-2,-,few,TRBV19,TGTGCCAGTAGTATAGTCAGGGTTACTAACTATGGCTACACCTTC,CASSIVRVTNYGYTF
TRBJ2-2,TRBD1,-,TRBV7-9,TGTGCCAGCAGCCCCAGGACAGGGGGCGACACCGGGGAGCTGTTTTTT,CASSPRTGGDTGELFF
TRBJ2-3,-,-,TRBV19,TGTGCCAGTAGTATCGGACAGACTCCTAGCACAGATACGCAGTATTTT,CASSIGQTPSTDTQYF
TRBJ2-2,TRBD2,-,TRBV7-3,TGTGCCAGCAGTCAACGAGTCGGGAGCGGGGGCACCGGGGAGCTGTTTTTT,CASSQRVGSGGTGELFF
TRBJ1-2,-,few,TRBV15,TGTGCCACCAGCAGAGATCACGCGGGCTTTGGCTACACCTTC,CATSRDHAGFGYTF
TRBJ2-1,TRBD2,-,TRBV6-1,TGTGCCAGCAGTGAAGGTCTGCGGGGGGGATACAATGAGCAGTTCTTC,CASSEGLRGGYNEQFF
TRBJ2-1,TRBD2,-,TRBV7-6,TGTGCCAGCAGCAAACCGGGACTAGCGTACAATGAGCAGTTCTTC,CASSKPGLAYNEQFF
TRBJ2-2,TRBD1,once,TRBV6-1,TGTGCCAGCAACCGGGACAGGGACACCGGGGAGCTGTTTTTT,CASNRDRDTGELFF
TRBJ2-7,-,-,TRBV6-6,TGTGCCATAAGACGGGGGGCCGTCTACGAGCAGTACTTC,CAIRRGAVYEQYF
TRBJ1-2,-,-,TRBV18,TGTGCCAGCTCACCTCCAGGGCGCTATGGCTACACCTTC,CASSPPGRYGYTF
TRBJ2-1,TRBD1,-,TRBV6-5,TGTGCCAGCAGCGGGGACAGGGGAGGAGAGCAGTTCTTC,CASSGDRGGEQFF
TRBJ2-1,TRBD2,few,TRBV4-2,TGTGCCAGCAGCCAAGATTCAACGGGGACTAGAGCCTACAATGAGCAGTTCTTC,CASSQDSTGTRAYNEQFF
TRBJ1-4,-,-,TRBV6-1,TGTGCCAGCAGCCGCGGTTGGGCTAATGAAAAACTGTTTTTT,CASSRGWANEKLFF
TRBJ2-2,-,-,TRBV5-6,TGTGCCAGCAGCTTGCAGGGAAGGGTACCCGGGGAGCTGTTTTTT,CASSLQGRVPGELFF
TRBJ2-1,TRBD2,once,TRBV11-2,TGTGCCAGCAGCCGCGAGCGGGAGGCCCGGGGGTGGTTCTTC,CASSREREARGWFF
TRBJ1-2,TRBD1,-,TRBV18,TGTGCCAGCTCGTCGACAGGGGCGGACTATGGCTACACCTTC,CASSSTGADYGYTF
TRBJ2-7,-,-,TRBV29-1,TGCAGCGTTGAAGATCCCGAGGCGGCCTACGAGCAGTACTTC,CSVEDPEAAYEQYF
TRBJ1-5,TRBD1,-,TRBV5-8,TGTGCCAGCAGCTTCCGGGACAGAGATCAGCCCCAGCATTTT,CASSFRDRDQPQHF